Below, one T cell receptor (beta chain) is given with its context. No cognate antigen has been identified for it. Given a much more abundant clone one base away, this may be a read error. The missing conserved phenylalanine or tryptophan at the end of this CDR3 makes a read error likely. Patients with hyperthyroidism were aged 18 to 65 years, had been newly diagnosed, and had a disease duration of less than 2 months. Patients were excluded if they had other autoimmune diseases, uncontrolled infections, pregnancy or lactation. Diagnosis was based on clinical symptoms, serum thyroxine, TRAb, thyroid ultrasound and orbital computed tomography. Trizol reagent was used to extract the total RNA, and its quality was then checked on an Agilent 2100 Bioanalyzer. These data are taken from a study of Graves' ophthalmopathy and Graves' hyperthyroidism (dated by TCRdb to 2016 to 2019). Some background on the complete study: Stable hyperthyroidism was defined as no progression to ophthalmopathy within 18 months of follow-up. Following sample collection, hyperthyroidism patients were given methimazole at a starting dose of 30 mg daily, and ophthalmopathy patients were given high-dose intravenous methylprednisolone. In roughly 6 hyperthyroidism patients, the T-cell repertoire of thyroid tissue was compared with the T-cell repertoire of blood. To tell Graves' ophthalmopathy apart from Graves' hyperthyroidism, and to predict which patients would progress to ophthalmopathy, the study relied on TCR beta repertoire signatures. In total, under 150 blood samples were TCR-sequenced: some 43 ophthalmopathy, 80 or so hyperthyroidism and some 17 hyperthyroidism-to-ophthalmopathy patients. The independent validation cohort included under 20 hyperthyroidism patients plus 17 patients who later progressed from hyperthyroidism to ophthalmopathy. A discovery set of 95 to 100 patients (roughly 43 ophthalmopathy, 55 to 60 stable hyperthyroidism) was enrolled to explore V-J signatures distinguishing ophthalmopathy from hyperthyroidism. Overall study outcomes, separate from this receptor: Sample size was not predetermined statistically, and investigators were not blinded to group allocation. Ophthalmopathy was separated from stable hyperthyroidism by the 13-signature model with about 90% sensitivity and just under 84% specificity in cross-validation and with 80%/75% in the test set. In validation, the model predicted ophthalmopathy progression with over 60% sensitivity and approximately 72% specificity; some 13 predicted patients were CT-confirmed with GO in a median of approximately six months. Most of the expanded thyroid clonotypes with a frequency above 0.001 were also detected in blood, and it was suggested that the thyroid immune response may be reflected by blood repertoires.

V loses 1 base of germline sequence and J loses 4 bases, and the interval between the two ends is 13 bases. CDR1 SEHNR and CDR2 FQNEAQ were looked up in the germline V gene (reference sequence). The CDR3 has 15 residues if both end residues are counted. The read is trimmed to its CDR3 DNA, 45 bases read in frame from base 1. For repertoire sequencing, the TCR beta CDR3 regions were amplified from RNA transcripts. The first round was an RT-PCR using HTBI primers with the Qiagen OneStep RT-PCR kit, and this first round was followed by a second-round multiplex PCR, then size selection and purification. The libraries underwent paired-end sequencing with 100 bp reads on an Illumina HiSeq2000. The study's own analysis went as follows. SOAPnuke was used for read processing, and reads with adapters, uncalled bases, a mean Phred below 15, or no exact constant-primer or identifier match were discarded. COPE v1.2.5 was used to merge the high-quality paired reads. Unique nucleotide sequences were defined as clonotypes and aligned to IMGT TRB V, D and J references using MiTCR v1.1. The analysis was limited to V-J combinations with a frequency above 0.0001, which together covered approximately 99% of the repertoires. For each V-J combination, a TCR clonal expansion and chaos score was defined as the ratio of F50 clonal expansion to chaos observed in the TCRdist matrix. Features were reduced by Welch's t-statistics and random forest to over ten V-J combinations, which fed a naive Bayes classifier. Thyroid-blood repertoire similarity was quantified with the Morisita-Horn index. The public reads were reanalyzed by TCRdb: fastp trimming at Q25, MiXCR alignment, in-frame beta chains only. Each entry merges the rows of one CDR3 protein and shows their most common DNA and genes. TCRdb's processing, not the authors' own work, is the source of the V and J calls. Present in this sample are more than 1,000,000 distinct CDR3 sequences, about two fifths of which were seen just once. The top ten clones comprise over 8.5% of the sample.

This sequence originates from an adult man with Graves' hyperthyroidism. The rearrangement combines TRBV7-9 with TRBJ1-2; the D gene assignment is ambiguous. Sequencing used peripheral blood or thyroid tissue (not recorded which). The sequenced DNA: TGTGCCAGCAGCTTAGGTCGCGGAGTCTCCTATGGCTACACCTCC. Protein translation: CASSLGRGVSYGYTS.